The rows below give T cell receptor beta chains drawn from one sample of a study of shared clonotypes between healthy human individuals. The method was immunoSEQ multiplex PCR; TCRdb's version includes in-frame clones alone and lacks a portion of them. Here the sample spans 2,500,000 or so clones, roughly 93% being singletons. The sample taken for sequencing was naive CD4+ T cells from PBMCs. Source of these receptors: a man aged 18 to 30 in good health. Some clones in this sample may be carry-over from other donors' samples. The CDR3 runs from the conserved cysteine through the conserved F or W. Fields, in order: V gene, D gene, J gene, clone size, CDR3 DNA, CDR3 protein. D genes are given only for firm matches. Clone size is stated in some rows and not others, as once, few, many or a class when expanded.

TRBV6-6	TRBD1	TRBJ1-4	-	TGTGCCAGCACCTTAGGGGCGCGACAGGGGAACGAAAAACTGTTTTTT	CASTLGARQGNEKLFF
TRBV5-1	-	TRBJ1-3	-	TGCGCCAGCAGCTTGGGGAGATCGGACTCTGGAAACACCATATATTTT	CASSLGRSDSGNTIYF
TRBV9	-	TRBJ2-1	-	TGTGCCAGCAGCCCGAGCAGCCCCCCTTACAATGAGCAGTTCTTC	CASSPSSPPYNEQFF
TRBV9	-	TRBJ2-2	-	TGTGCCAGCAGCTTGACGACGACAGTGGTTGAGCTGTTTTTT	CASSLTTTVVELFF
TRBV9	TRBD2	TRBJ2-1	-	TGTGCCAGCAGCGCCGCTAGCGGGACCTACAATGAGCAGTTCTTC	CASSAASGTYNEQFF
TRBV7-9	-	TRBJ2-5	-	TGTGCCAGCAGCCAGACGGAGACCCAGTACTTC	CASSQTETQYF
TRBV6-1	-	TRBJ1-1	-	TGTGCCAGCAGTGAACACTTGAACACTGAAGCTTTCTTT	CASSEHLNTEAFF
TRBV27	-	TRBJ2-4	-	TGTGCCAGCAGTACCTACAGGGTTGAGGGCATTCAGTACTTC	CASSTYRVEGIQYF
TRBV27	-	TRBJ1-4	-	TGTGCCAGCAGTAGGGAGGGGTCCAGGGCTGAAAAACTGTTTTTT	CASSREGSRAEKLFF
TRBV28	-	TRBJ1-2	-	TGTGCCAGCAGCCCGGGATGGGATGGCTACACCTTC	CASSPGWDGYTF
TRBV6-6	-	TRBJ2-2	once	TGTGCCGCCGACATGCAGAGGGCATACACCGGGGAGCTGTTTTTT	CAADMQRAYTGELFF
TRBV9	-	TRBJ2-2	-	TGTGCCAGCCAGAAGTGGGCGGAGAACACCGGGGAGCTGTTTTTT	CASQKWAENTGELFF
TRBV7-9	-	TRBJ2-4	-	TGTGCCAGCAGCTCACGCCAAGGTCCCGGTCAAGCCAAAAACATTCAGTACTTC	CASSSRQGPGQAKNIQYF
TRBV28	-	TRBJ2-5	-	TGTGCCAGCAGTTTATATGGAGGAGAGACCCAGTACTTC	CASSLYGGETQYF
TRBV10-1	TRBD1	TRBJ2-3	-	TGCGCCAGCAGTCGAGCAGGGGGAGATACGCAGTATTTT	CASSRAGGDTQYF